One sample yielded the 3 T cell receptor beta chains listed below, sequenced in a study of cytomegalovirus exposure and HLA in healthy donors. PCR was performed using 60 Vbeta and 13 Jbeta primers. Here immunoSEQ multiplex PCR was the method, and the copy in TCRdb shows in-frame clones only, minus some. The sample records 150,000 or so clones, approximately 82% being singletons. The sequenced sample was PBMCs. The receptors derive from a young man in good health and CMV-seropositive.

The CDR3 is CASSQARNQPQHF. The CDR3 nucleotides read TGTGCCAGCAGCCAGGCCAGGAATCAGCCCCAGCATTTT. The chain joins TRBV14 to TRBJ1-5; D unclear. The CDR3 loop spans 13 amino acids. Germline V gives CDR1 SGHDN, CDR2 FVKESK. Trimming took off 3 bases at V and 4 bases at J, with 7 bases between the two ends.

This chain uses TRBV11-1 with TRBJ1-4; the match to TRBD1 covers 9 bases. Germline loops: CDR1 SGHAT, CDR2 FQDESV (reference sequence). CDR3 length equals 16 residues. Losses at the gene ends were 5 bases for V and 7 bases for J; bases not matched to a gene: 11. The CDR3 DNA is TGTGCCAGCAGCACCCGGACAGGGGATCCGGCTGAAAAACTGTTTTTT. Protein product: CASSTRTGDPAEKLFF.

V usage is TRBV6-5 and J usage is TRBJ2-5, with 9 bases fitting TRBD2. The J call is in doubt because the DNA end fits TRBJ2-7 better. Germline CDR1 reads MNHEY; CDR2 reads SVGAGI. The CDR3 extends over 13 amino acids. The CDR3 loop is CASRREGSYEQYF. The DNA of the CDR3 is TGTGCCAGCAGGCGGGAGGGTTCCTACGAGCAGTACTTC.